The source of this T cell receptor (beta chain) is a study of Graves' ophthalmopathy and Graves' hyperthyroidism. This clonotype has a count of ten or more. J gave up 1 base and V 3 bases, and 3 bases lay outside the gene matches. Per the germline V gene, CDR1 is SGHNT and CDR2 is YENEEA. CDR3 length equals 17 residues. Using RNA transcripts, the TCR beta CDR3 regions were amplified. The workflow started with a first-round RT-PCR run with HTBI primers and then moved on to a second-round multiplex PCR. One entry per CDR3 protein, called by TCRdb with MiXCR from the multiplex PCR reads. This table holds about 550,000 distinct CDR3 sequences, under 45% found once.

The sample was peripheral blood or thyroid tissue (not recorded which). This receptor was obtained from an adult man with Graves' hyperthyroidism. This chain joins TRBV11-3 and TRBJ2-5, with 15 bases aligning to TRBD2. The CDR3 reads CASSFGLAGGFQETQYF. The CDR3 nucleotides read TGTGCCAGCAGCTTCGGACTAGCGGGAGGGTTCCAAGAGACCCAGTACTTC.